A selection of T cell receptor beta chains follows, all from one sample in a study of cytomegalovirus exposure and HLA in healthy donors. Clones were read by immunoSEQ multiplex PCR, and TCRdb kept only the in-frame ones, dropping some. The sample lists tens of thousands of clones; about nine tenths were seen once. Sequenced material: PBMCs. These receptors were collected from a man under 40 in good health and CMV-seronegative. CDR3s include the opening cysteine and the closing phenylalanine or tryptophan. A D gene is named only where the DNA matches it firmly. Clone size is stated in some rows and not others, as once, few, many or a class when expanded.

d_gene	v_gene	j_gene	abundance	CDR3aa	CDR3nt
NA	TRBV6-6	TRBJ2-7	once	CASSYSQGNYEQYF	TGTGCCAGCAGTTACAGTCAGGGTAACTACGAGCAGTACTTC
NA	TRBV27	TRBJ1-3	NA	CASSSGTLGPGNTIYF	TGTGCCAGCAGTTCAGGGACTCTAGGCCCTGGAAACACCATATATTTT
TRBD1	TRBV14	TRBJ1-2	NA	CASSPKGQTPSQDGYTF	TGTGCCAGCAGCCCGAAGGGACAGACACCTTCCCAAGATGGCTACACCTTC
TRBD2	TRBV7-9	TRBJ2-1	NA	CASSLRGGLNEQFF	TGTGCCAGCAGCTTGCGGGGGGGCCTCAATGAGCAGTTCTTC
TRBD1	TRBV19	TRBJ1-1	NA	CASSMRDRGQVRTEAFF	TGTGCCAGTAGTATGAGGGACAGGGGGCAAGTGAGGACTGAAGCTTTCTTT
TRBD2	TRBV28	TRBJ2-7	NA	CASNYATSRGYEQYF	TGTGCCAGCAATTATGCGACTAGCCGGGGATACGAGCAGTACTTC
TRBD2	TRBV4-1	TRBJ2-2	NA	CASSLLGLAGTNTGELFF	TGCGCCAGCAGCCTACTCGGACTAGCGGGAACGAACACCGGGGAGCTGTTTTTT
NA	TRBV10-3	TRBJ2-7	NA	CAISSGLNYEQYF	TGTGCCATCAGCAGCGGGCTAAACTACGAGCAGTACTTC
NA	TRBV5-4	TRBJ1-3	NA	CASSLWGGAGNTIYF	TGTGCCAGCAGCTTGTGGGGGGGCGCTGGAAACACCATATATTTT
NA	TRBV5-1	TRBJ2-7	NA	CASSLTELYEQYF	TGCGCCAGCAGCTTGACAGAGCTCTACGAGCAGTACTTC
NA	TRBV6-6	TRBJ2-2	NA	CASRAGQNTGELFF	TGTGCCAGCAGAGCGGGACAGAACACCGGGGAGCTGTTTTTT
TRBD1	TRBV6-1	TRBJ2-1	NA	CASSEANRGPYNEQFF	TGTGCCAGCAGTGAAGCGAACAGGGGGCCATACAATGAGCAGTTCTTC
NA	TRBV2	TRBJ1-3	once	CASFRYSGNTIYF	TGTGCCAGCTTCCGTTACTCTGGAAACACCATATATTTT
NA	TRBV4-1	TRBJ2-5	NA	CASSQGGSQETQYF	TGCGCCAGCAGCCAAGGAGGGAGCCAAGAGACCCAGTACTTC
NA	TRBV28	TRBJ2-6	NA	CASSLVRNSGANVLTF	TGTGCCAGCAGTTTAGTGCGTAACTCTGGGGCCAACGTCCTGACTTTC